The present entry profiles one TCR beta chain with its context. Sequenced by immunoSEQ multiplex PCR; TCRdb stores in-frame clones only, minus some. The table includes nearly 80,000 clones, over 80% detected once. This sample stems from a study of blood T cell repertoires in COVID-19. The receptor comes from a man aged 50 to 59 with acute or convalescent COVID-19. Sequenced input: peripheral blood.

The CDR3 bases are TGCGCCAGCAGCTACACAGGGTTGTACAATGAGCAGTTCTTC. Residues: CASSYTGLYNEQFF. This chain connects TRBV5-1 to TRBJ2-1, with D tentatively TRBD1 (6 bases). Germline-derived CDR1 and CDR2 are SGHRS and YFSETQ. This CDR3 region has 14 residues. V was trimmed by 3 bases and J by 4 bases, leaving 11 bases between them. Variable domain in full (rest from reference TRBV5-1 and TRBJ2-1): KAGVTQTPRYLIKTRGQQVTLSCSPISGHRSVSWYQQTPGQGLQFLFEYFSETQRNKGNFPGRFSGRQFSNSRSEMNVSTLELGDSALYLCASSYTGLYNEQFFGPGTRLTVL.